These T cell receptor beta chains were read from a single sample in a study of CD8 T cells in Susac syndrome. One entry per CDR3 protein results from TCRdb running MiXCR on the immunoSEQ multiplex PCR reads. The table includes 150,000 to 200,000 distinct CDR3 sequences, around 94% detected once. The sequencing sample was made of CD4+ T cells from PBMCs. These receptors were taken from a human donor with Susac syndrome. Both conserved end residues are part of each CDR3. The D gene is left open where the match is weak. The size of a clone is reported for some rows only, either as once, few or many, or as a class for expanded clones.

V: TRBV6-5
size: .
D: .
J: TRBJ1-1
length: 11
CDR3: CASSYTGKAFF
DNA: TGTGCCAGCAGTTATACAGGGAAAGCTTTCTTT

V: TRBV6-6
size: .
D: .
J: TRBJ2-7
length: 11
CDR3: CASNHLYEQYF
DNA: TGTGCCAGCAACCATCTCTACGAGCAGTACTTC

V: TRBV5-1
size: .
D: .
J: TRBJ1-4
length: 14
CDR3: CASSWIPTNKKLFF
DNA: TGCGCCAGCAGCTGGATCCCAACTAATAAAAAACTGTTTTTT

V: TRBV29-1
size: .
D: .
J: TRBJ1-6
length: 14
CDR3: CSVAETWGNSPLHF
DNA: TGCAGCGTTGCCGAGACCTGGGGTAATTCACCCCTCCACTTT

V: TRBV7-9
size: .
D: TRBD1
J: TRBJ1-5
length: 14
CDR3: CASSGQGDHQPQHF
DNA: TGTGCCAGCAGTGGACAGGGGGACCATCAGCCCCAGCATTTT

V: TRBV7-3
size: .
D: .
J: TRBJ2-2
length: 14
CDR3: CASSLNGLPGELFF
DNA: TGTGCCAGCAGCTTAAACGGCCTCCCCGGGGAGCTGTTTTTT

V: TRBV3-1
size: once
D: .
J: TRBJ2-7
length: 13
CDR3: CASTRVGANEQYF
DNA: TGTGCCAGCACCCGGGTGGGGGCGAACGAGCAGTACTTC

V: TRBV30
size: .
D: TRBD1
J: TRBJ1-2
length: 13
CDR3: CAWAGTANYGYTF
DNA: TGTGCCTGGGCCGGGACAGCTAACTATGGCTACACCTTC

V: TRBV7-9
size: .
D: TRBD1
J: TRBJ2-7
length: 12
CDR3: CASSPQGAEQYF
DNA: TGTGCCAGCAGTCCACAGGGGGCCGAGCAGTACTTC

V: TRBV7-3
size: .
D: .
J: TRBJ2-7
length: 12
CDR3: CASSNRDNEQYF
DNA: TGTGCCAGCAGCAACCGGGACAACGAGCAGTACTTC

V: TRBV15
size: .
D: TRBD1
J: TRBJ2-3
length: 13
CDR3: CATSMTGADTQYF
DNA: TGTGCCACCAGCATGACAGGGGCAGATACGCAGTATTTT

V: TRBV12-5
size: .
D: .
J: TRBJ2-5
length: 11
CDR3: CASALEESQYF
DNA: TGTGCTAGTGCCTTGGAAGAGAGCCAGTACTTC

V: TRBV19
size: .
D: TRBD2
J: TRBJ2-1
length: 16
CDR3: CASSNLAGGPWNEQFF
DNA: TGTGCCAGTAGTAATCTAGCGGGGGGTCCATGGAATGAGCAGTTCTTC

V: TRBV12-3/TRBV12-4
size: once
D: TRBD1
J: TRBJ1-2
length: 12
CDR3: CASRDRVSGYTF
DNA: TGTGCCAGCAGGGACAGGGTCAGTGGCTACACCTTC

V: TRBV7-3
size: .
D: TRBD2
J: TRBJ2-3
length: 16
CDR3: CASSHRPGGGADTQYF
DNA: TGTGCCAGCAGCCATAGACCCGGGGGAGGGGCAGATACGCAGTATTTT

V: TRBV9
size: once
D: TRBD1
J: TRBJ2-1
length: 15
CDR3: CASSASGGEGNEQFF
DNA: TGTGCCAGCAGCGCATCAGGGGGCGAGGGGAATGAGCAGTTCTTC

V: TRBV7-9
size: .
D: .
J: TRBJ2-7
length: 14
CDR3: CASSLGASADEQYF
DNA: TGTGCCAGCAGCTTAGGGGCTAGCGCCGACGAGCAGTACTTC

V: TRBV18
size: .
D: .
J: TRBJ2-2
length: 14
CDR3: CASSPTREPGELFF
DNA: TGTGCCAGCTCACCAACCAGGGAGCCCGGGGAGCTGTTTTTT

V: TRBV5-1
size: once
D: TRBD1
J: TRBJ1-4
length: 14
CDR3: CASSRGQNNEKLFF
DNA: TGCGCCAGCAGCCGGGGACAGAATAATGAAAAACTGTTTTTT

V: TRBV2
size: .
D: TRBD2
J: TRBJ2-7
length: 15
CDR3: CASSENGLAGAEQYF
DNA: TGTGCCAGCAGTGAAAATGGTCTAGCGGGGGCCGAGCAGTACTTC

V: TRBV6-6
size: .
D: .
J: TRBJ2-2
length: 15
CDR3: CASRPPGQDTGELFF
DNA: TGTGCCAGCAGACCCCCCGGGCAGGACACCGGGGAGCTGTTTTTT

V: TRBV4-2
size: .
D: .
J: TRBJ2-3
length: 13
CDR3: CASSQVGTDTQYF
DNA: TGTGCCAGCAGCCAAGTGGGCACAGATACGCAGTATTTT

V: TRBV24-1
size: .
D: TRBD1
J: TRBJ2-3
length: 17
CDR3: CATSETRTGGSGDTQYF
DNA: TGTGCCACCAGTGAAACCAGGACAGGGGGTTCAGGAGATACGCAGTATTTT

V: TRBV3-1
size: .
D: .
J: TRBJ1-1
length: 12
CDR3: CASSQEGGKAFF
DNA: TGTGCCAGCAGCCAAGAAGGGGGGAAAGCTTTCTTT

V: TRBV2
size: .
D: .
J: TRBJ2-1
length: 15
CDR3: CASSETGLNTAEQFF
DNA: TGTGCCAGCAGTGAGACGGGCCTAAATACGGCCGAGCAGTTCTTC

V: TRBV19
size: .
D: .
J: TRBJ2-1
length: 14
CDR3: CASSIGRARAEQFF
DNA: TGTGCCAGTAGTATCGGAAGGGCTAGGGCCGAGCAGTTCTTC

V: TRBV2
size: .
D: .
J: TRBJ1-1
length: 14
CDR3: CASSARELYTEAFF
DNA: TGTGCCAGCAGTGCACGTGAATTGTACACTGAAGCTTTCTTT